Listed below are T cell receptor beta chains from one sample, sequenced in a study of T cell responses to AZD1222 COVID-19 vaccine. The protocol was immunoSEQ multiplex PCR, while the TCRdb copy is restricted to in-frame clones and leaves out a portion. The data show around 100,000 clones, 65% to 85% seen once. Material: peripheral blood, obtained on day 0 of AZD1222 vaccination. Source of these receptors: an adult in good health. Each CDR3 is given with its conserved first and last residue. The order of the fields is J gene, V gene, CDR3 protein.

j_gene: TRBJ2-5; v_gene: TRBV4-1; CDR3aa: CASSQDLGGTQYF
j_gene: TRBJ1-5; v_gene: TRBV19; CDR3aa: CASSYRSSQHF
j_gene: TRBJ1-1; v_gene: TRBV6-2/TRBV6-3; CDR3aa: CASSSPGQGAPSTEAFF
j_gene: TRBJ2-2; v_gene: TRBV5-1; CDR3aa: CASSYGGLNTGELFF
j_gene: TRBJ2-7; v_gene: TRBV5-6; CDR3aa: CASSRLAGGTYEQYF
j_gene: TRBJ2-5; v_gene: TRBV3-1/TRBV3-2; CDR3aa: CASSQGGETQYF
j_gene: TRBJ1-3; v_gene: TRBV4-2; CDR3aa: CASSQERYSGNTIYF
j_gene: TRBJ2-3; v_gene: TRBV6-1; CDR3aa: CASSETSGYSTDTQYF
j_gene: TRBJ2-5; v_gene: TRBV5-4; CDR3aa: CASSRTTPGETQYF
j_gene: TRBJ2-7; v_gene: TRBV5-4; CDR3aa: CASSPGGQVSYEQYF
j_gene: TRBJ1-2; v_gene: TRBV12-3/TRBV12-4; CDR3aa: CASSLDNYGYTF
j_gene: TRBJ1-2; v_gene: TRBV5-1; CDR3aa: CASSLDGVNYGYTF
j_gene: TRBJ1-5; v_gene: TRBV10-3; CDR3aa: CAISDRGANQPQHF
j_gene: TRBJ1-2; v_gene: TRBV14; CDR3aa: CASSQDLQDNYGYTF
j_gene: TRBJ2-5; v_gene: TRBV18; CDR3aa: CASSPTGRETQYF
j_gene: TRBJ1-1; v_gene: TRBV5-1; CDR3aa: CASKGQSMNTEAFF
j_gene: TRBJ1-1; v_gene: TRBV7-2; CDR3aa: CASSLDRGWAEAFF
j_gene: TRBJ2-7; v_gene: TRBV2; CDR3aa: CASSPQVGTLDEQYF
j_gene: TRBJ1-2; v_gene: TRBV19; CDR3aa: CASSDWARSGGYTF
j_gene: TRBJ2-3; v_gene: TRBV5-1; CDR3aa: CASSNGQSTDTQYF
j_gene: TRBJ1-2; v_gene: TRBV4-2; CDR3aa: CASTQAPDGLYGYTF
j_gene: TRBJ1-1; v_gene: TRBV7-8; CDR3aa: CASSWPGGEAFF
j_gene: TRBJ2-1; v_gene: TRBV9; CDR3aa: CASSVGGSGNNEQFF
j_gene: TRBJ1-2; v_gene: TRBV28; CDR3aa: CASSLMQTGFGYTF
j_gene: TRBJ2-1; v_gene: TRBV28; CDR3aa: CASRIPSGWEQFF
j_gene: TRBJ1-5; v_gene: TRBV6-2/TRBV6-3; CDR3aa: CASSSVSGTTIKPQHF
j_gene: TRBJ2-7; v_gene: TRBV7-7; CDR3aa: CASSLRAEQYF
j_gene: TRBJ1-6; v_gene: TRBV7-9; CDR3aa: CASSLGGPTLHF
j_gene: TRBJ1-5; v_gene: TRBV7-2; CDR3aa: CASRANGINQPQHF
j_gene: TRBJ1-1; v_gene: TRBV12-3/TRBV12-4; CDR3aa: CASSLGRPNEAFF
j_gene: TRBJ2-2; v_gene: TRBV9; CDR3aa: CASNPGQTGELFF
j_gene: TRBJ1-6; v_gene: TRBV28; CDR3aa: CASSSPAEYNSPLHF
j_gene: TRBJ1-2; v_gene: TRBV24-1; CDR3aa: CATSDSGREPYGYTF
j_gene: TRBJ1-2; v_gene: TRBV20-1; CDR3aa: CSASPGYTF
j_gene: TRBJ1-1; v_gene: TRBV18; CDR3aa: CASSPDSGPGTEAFF
j_gene: TRBJ2-7; v_gene: TRBV19; CDR3aa: CASSIDWAGTASYEQYF
j_gene: TRBJ2-2; v_gene: TRBV6-1; CDR3aa: CASSEDPWGGELFF
j_gene: TRBJ1-5; v_gene: TRBV7-9; CDR3aa: CASSLAVAQPQHF
j_gene: TRBJ1-3; v_gene: TRBV28; CDR3aa: CASSLPGTGRNTIYF
j_gene: TRBJ2-3; v_gene: TRBV11-2; CDR3aa: CASSPSSGIAGGDTQYF
j_gene: TRBJ1-4; v_gene: TRBV9; CDR3aa: CASSAMGDEKLFF
j_gene: TRBJ1-5; v_gene: TRBV4-1; CDR3aa: CASSKGQGISSNQPQHF
j_gene: TRBJ2-5; v_gene: TRBV6-5; CDR3aa: CEFGQSETQYF
j_gene: TRBJ1-4; v_gene: TRBV28; CDR3aa: CASSFWQAVEKLFF
j_gene: TRBJ2-3; v_gene: TRBV9; CDR3aa: CASSEGTGVTDTQYF
j_gene: TRBJ1-4; v_gene: TRBV7-3; CDR3aa: CASSPQGLSNEKLFF
j_gene: TRBJ1-5; v_gene: TRBV19; CDR3aa: CASSITNQPQHF
j_gene: TRBJ2-3; v_gene: TRBV24-1; CDR3aa: CATSEQGETDTQYF
j_gene: TRBJ1-4; v_gene: TRBV5-1; CDR3aa: CASSTVGTNEKLFF
j_gene: TRBJ2-5; v_gene: TRBV7-9; CDR3aa: CASSGETQYF
j_gene: TRBJ1-5; v_gene: TRBV29-1; CDR3aa: CSVAETGNQPQHF
j_gene: TRBJ1-5; v_gene: TRBV5-6; CDR3aa: CASTKADSVYSNQPQHF
j_gene: TRBJ2-7; v_gene: TRBV29-1; CDR3aa: CSVEGVGSGDYEQYF
j_gene: TRBJ1-1; v_gene: TRBV7-6; CDR3aa: CASSQPGGRGTEAFF
j_gene: TRBJ1-5; v_gene: TRBV28; CDR3aa: CASSLVPNQPQHF
j_gene: TRBJ1-5; v_gene: TRBV5-1; CDR3aa: CASSAGTGGGSNQPQHF
j_gene: TRBJ2-2; v_gene: TRBV6-5; CDR3aa: CASSGSSATGELFF
j_gene: TRBJ2-7; v_gene: TRBV18; CDR3aa: CASSQGYEQYF
j_gene: TRBJ1-5; v_gene: TRBV24-1; CDR3aa: CATSPGPLSNQPQHF
j_gene: TRBJ1-1; v_gene: TRBV30; CDR3aa: CAWTDGFTEAFF